A single sample gave rise to the 28 T cell receptor beta chains below, sequenced in a study of identical twins listed by TCRdb under 2016. Receptor libraries were prepared by 5' RACE. The sequencing machine was an Illumina HiSeq 2000. The raw public data were reprocessed by TCRdb itself: fastp quality trimming at Q25, MiXCR clonotype calling, in-frame beta chains only. Duplicate CDR3 protein sequences are folded into a single record with the most common DNA and genes. Across this sample there are 420,000 or so distinct CDR3 sequences, with approximately 18% seen only once. Jointly, the top ten make up 9% to 15% of the sample. The sample was naive T cells sorted from blood. The sample's cell subset or site label is to be understood as: cells isolated with a human naive T-cell isolation kit. These receptors were collected from a man between 45 and 60 years old in good health.

The V call is TRBV18, the J call TRBJ2-5, with a weak D call TRBD1 (5 bases). This CDR3 is 14 amino acids long. Per the germline V gene, CDR1 is KGHSH and CDR2 is LQKENI. Trimming removed 0 bases from V and 5 bases from J, with 10 bases in between. The CDR3 protein is CASSPPGRVETQYF. The CDR3 DNA sequence: TGTGCCAGCTCACCACCGGGCAGGGTGGAGACCCAGTACTTC.

In its sample, this clonotype was seen many times. J is TRBJ1-1 and V is TRBV7-9; D is uncertain. This CDR3 contains 11 residues. Germline V gene data show CDR1 as SEHNR and CDR2 as FQNEAQ (reference sequence). V was pared by 5 bases and J by 11 bases, with 12 bases between. CDR3 region: CASSMEVGAFF. The CDR3 DNA is TGTGCCAGCAGCATGGAGGTTGGGGCTTTCTTT.

The chain has TRBV4-2 and TRBJ2-1, with TRBD2 identical over 7 bases. The CDR3 totals 21 residues. CDR1 is LGHNA and CDR2 is YNFKEQ in the germline V gene. V gave up 3 bases and J gave up 11 bases; unmatched junction bases: 31. The CDR3 nucleotides are TGTGCCAGCAGCCAGCGCGGTCCCCCAAACCTAGCGGCAACCTGGGCAGGAAAGCAGTTCTTC. This codes for CASSQRGPPNLAATWAGKQFF.

The chain employs TRBV18 and TRBJ2-1; D uncertain. V was trimmed by 1 base and J by 7 bases, leaving 11 bases between them. The CDR3 runs 14 residues. Germline CDR1 KGHSH, CDR2 LQKENI. The DNA of the CDR3 is TGTGCCAGCTCACCACTGGCATCCGTGAATGAGCAGTTCTTC. Amino acid sequence: CASSPLASVNEQFF.

The chain combines TRBV29-1 with TRBJ1-1; D might be TRBD1 (5 bases). This CDR3 comprises 13 residues. Trimming pared 7 bases from V and 1 base from J, leaving 13 bases between. From germline, CDR1 is SQVTM and CDR2 ANQGSEA. The CDR3 region has the DNA TGCAGCGCCATCGGGGGGAGGAACACTGAAGCTTTCTTT. This encodes CSAIGGRNTEAFF.

This clonotype was seen repeatedly, ten times or more. The chain joins TRBV4-2 to TRBJ2-2; D is perhaps TRBD2 (5 bases). Germline lookup yields CDR1 LGHNA and CDR2 YNFKEQ. The CDR3 is made up of 15 amino acids. V was clipped by 0 bases and J by 6 bases, with 11 bases between them. The DNA for the CDR3 is TGTGCCAGCAGCCAAGAGCCGGACTCAGCCGGGGAGCTGTTTTTT. It specifies CASSQEPDSAGELFF.

There are a few counts of this clonotype. The V gene is TRBV25-1, the J gene TRBJ1-2, with a weak D call TRBD1 (5 bases). Germline lookup yields CDR1 MGHDK and CDR2 SYGVNS. Trimming shortened V by 5 bases and J by 7 bases, and 11 bases separated the two germline ends. This CDR3 spans 12 amino acids. In DNA form, the CDR3 reads TGTGCCAGCAGTCCCAGGGCGGGTGGCTACACCTTC. Protein product: CASSPRAGGYTF.

V gene TRBV20-1 combines with J gene TRBJ1-5, with D perhaps matching TRBD1 (6 bases). Trimming shortened V by 5 bases and J by 4 bases, and 15 bases separated the two germline ends. Germline V gives CDR1 DFQATT, CDR2 SNEGSKA (reference sequence). The CDR3 runs to 14 residues. The CDR3 loop reads CSAGRDNPNQPQHF. The CDR3 DNA reads as TGCAGTGCTGGTCGGGACAACCCGAATCAGCCCCAGCATTTT.

This clonotype has more than one count but fewer than ten. This sequence joins TRBV4-2 and TRBJ2-2, with 7 bases fitting TRBD1. The junction had 8 bases not matched to a gene; V was cut back by 4 bases and J by 3 bases. The CDR3 consists of 16 residues. Germline CDR1 is LGHNA and CDR2 is YNFKEQ. CDR3 nucleotides: TGTGCCAGCAGCCCCCGGACAGGTCCTTACACCGGGGAGCTGTTTTTT. Residues: CASSPRTGPYTGELFF.

This clonotype showed up many times. The rearrangement joins TRBV4-3 to TRBJ2-1; a possible D gene is TRBD2 (5 bases). The germline CDR1 and CDR2 sequences are LGHNA and YSLEER. V dropped 0 bases and J dropped 8 bases, with 14 bases sitting between them. This CDR3 spans 15 amino acids. The CDR3 spells CASSQESRGWDEQFF. The CDR3, as DNA: TGCGCCAGCAGCCAAGAATCACGGGGTTGGGATGAGCAGTTCTTC.

The sample holds one count of this clonotype. The chain links TRBV7-8 to TRBJ2-1; D remains ambiguous. The CDR3 contains 14 residues. The germline CDR1 and CDR2 sequences are SGHVS and FQNEAQ. V was clipped by 5 bases and J by 8 bases, with 16 bases between them. The CDR3 DNA reads as TGTGCCAGCAGCCCCCTTAGAGGTTTCCATGAGCAGTTCTTC. Protein: CASSPLRGFHEQFF.

This clonotype was seen repeatedly, ten times or more. The chain recombines TRBV7-2 with TRBJ2-5; 8 nucleotides line up with TRBD1. J was trimmed by 5 bases and V by 5 bases; bases with no gene match: 10. This CDR3 contains 15 residues. The germline CDR1 and CDR2 sequences are SGHTA and FQGNSA. The CDR3 protein is CASSTQTGVEETQYF. The CDR3 DNA sequence: TGTGCCAGCAGCACTCAGACAGGGGTGGAGGAGACCCAGTACTTC.

This clonotype showed up many times. The chain is built from TRBV4-3 and TRBJ2-4; weak D call: TRBD1 (7 bases). The CDR3 is 19 amino acids. CDR1 is LGHNA and CDR2 is YSLEER in the germline V gene. V was shortened by 1 base and J by 0 bases, with 19 bases between the two germline ends. CDR3 coding DNA: TGCGCCAGCAGCCAAGTGACAGGGACTGTGAATCTAGCCAAAAACATTCAGTACTTC. It encodes CASSQVTGTVNLAKNIQYF.

This clonotype was seen at least ten times. The chain links TRBV28 to TRBJ1-4; the D is unclear. The CDR3 sequence is 13 residues long. V was clipped by 6 bases and J by 2 bases, with 7 bases between them. CDR1 and CDR2 (germline): MDHEN, SYDVKM. The chain's CDR3 is CASRGGTNEKLFF. The DNA for the CDR3 is TGTGCCAGCAGAGGAGGTACTAATGAAAAACTGTTTTTT.

There are a few counts of this clonotype. The V gene is TRBV5-5, the J gene TRBJ2-3; tentatively, D is TRBD2 (6 bases). CDR3 size: 16 residues. Trimming shortened V by 2 bases and J by 2 bases, and 15 bases separated the two germline ends. CDR1 is SGHKS, CDR2 YYEKEE, per germline (reference sequence). The CDR3 coding sequence is TGTGCCAGCAGCTTAACTCCGGGGGTGACCACAGATACGCAGTATTTT. Amino acid sequence: CASSLTPGVTTDTQYF.

Only a few counts were recorded for this clonotype. The J gene is TRBJ2-2, the V gene TRBV10-3; D possibly uses TRBD1 or TRBD2 (5 bases each). Trimming cost V 4 bases and J 0 bases, with 12 bases left between them. Germline lookup yields CDR1 ENHRY and CDR2 SYGVKD. The CDR3 is made up of 16 amino acids. The CDR3 DNA reads as TGTGCCATCAGTGGTCTCGGGGCAGCGAACACCGGGGAGCTGTTTTTT. Translating it yields CAISGLGAANTGELFF.

The rearrangement uses TRBV6-2 or TRBV6-3 and TRBJ1-1; possibly TRBD1 for D (6 bases). Germline assignment: CDR1 MNHEY and CDR2 SVGEGT. V was cut by 0 bases and J by 9 bases, with 11 bases left in between. CDR3 length: 13 amino acids. The CDR3 DNA is TGTGCCAGCAGTTACTCGGGACACCCGCAAGCTTTCTTT. As protein: CASSYSGHPQAFF.

Only a few counts were recorded for this clonotype. The chain links TRBV20-1 to TRBJ2-5, with 12 bases lining up with TRBD2. CDR3 size: 16 residues. Germline CDR1 DFQATT, CDR2 SNEGSKA (reference sequence). The J segment lost 4 bases and the V segment lost 3 bases, leaving 9 bases of the junction unmatched. The CDR3 here is CSARPSGRVLRETQYF. CDR3 nucleotides: TGCAGTGCTAGGCCTAGCGGGAGGGTTCTGAGAGAGACCCAGTACTTC.

There are many counts of this clonotype. The chain uses TRBV20-1 and TRBJ2-7, with 10 bases fitting TRBD1. V was clipped by 6 bases and J by 4 bases; unmatched bases: 6. This CDR3 spans 13 amino acids. Per the germline V gene, CDR1 is DFQATT and CDR2 is SNEGSKA (reference sequence). The CDR3 reads CSADRDRGYEQYF. The CDR3 DNA is TGCAGTGCCGACCGGGACAGGGGATACGAGCAGTACTTC.

The rearrangement links TRBV20-1 to TRBJ2-3, with D possibly TRBD1 on 5 matching bases. Germline V gene sequence: CDR1 DFQATT, CDR2 SNEGSKA (reference sequence). V was pared by 6 bases and J by 4 bases, with 8 bases between. This CDR3 has 11 residues. CDR3 coding DNA: TGCAGTGCGCGACAGTCAGATACGCAGTATTTT. It codes for CSARQSDTQYF.

This clonotype was detected ten times or more. The rearrangement joins TRBV11-2 to TRBJ2-2; 7 bases match TRBD1. V shed 3 bases and J 1 base; nucleotides not matched to a gene: 8. The CDR3 consists of 17 residues. CDR1 and CDR2 (germline): SGHAT, FQNNGV. The CDR3 reads CASSFPRTGLNTGELFF. The CDR3 DNA sequence: TGTGCCAGCAGCTTCCCCAGGACAGGATTGAACACCGGGGAGCTGTTTTTT. Together with reference TRBV11-2 and TRBJ2-2, the CDR3 gives the full variable domain: EAGVAQSPRYKIIEKRQSVAFWCNPISGHATLYWYQQILGQGPKLLIQFQNNGVVDDSQLPKDRFSAERLKGVDSTLKIQPAKLEDSAVYLCASSFPRTGLNTGELFFGEGSRLTVL.

There are many counts of this clonotype. CDR3 nucleotides: TGTGCCAGCAGCCAGGGACTAGCGGGGGGGCGATTCTCGTACAATGAGCAGTTCTTC. It is translated as CASSQGLAGGRFSYNEQFF. The V gene is TRBV3-1, the J gene TRBJ2-1; the match to TRBD2 covers 16 bases. Germline V gene data show CDR1 as LGHDT and CDR2 as YNNKEL (reference sequence). The V segment lost 3 bases and the J segment 4 bases; nucleotides outside the gene matches: 9. The CDR3 extends over 19 amino acids.

The chain couples TRBV9 to TRBJ1-2; tentatively, D is TRBD1 (5 bases). Trimming cost V 3 bases and J 3 bases, with 12 bases left between them. This CDR3 is built from 14 residues. CDR1 is SGDLS, CDR2 YYNGEE, per germline. CDR3 in DNA: TGTGCCAGCAGCGCAGAGGACACATACTATGGCTACACCTTC. Residues: CASSAEDTYYGYTF. Based on the CDR3 plus reference TRBV9 and TRBJ1-2, the full variable domain is DSGVTQTPKHLITATGQRVTLRCSPRSGDLSVYWYQQSLDQGLQFLIQYYNGEERAKGNILERFSAQQFPDLHSELNLSSLELGDSALYFCASSAEDTYYGYTFGSGTRLTVV.

V gene TRBV7-6 combines with J gene TRBJ1-5; D remains ambiguous. In germline, CDR1 is SGHVS, CDR2 FNYEAQ. The CDR3 is 16 amino acids. Trimming removed 3 bases from V and 4 bases from J, with 16 bases in between. CDR3 in amino acids: CASSFRRPMVNQPQHF. The CDR3 coding sequence is TGTGCCAGCAGCTTCCGACGGCCCATGGTGAATCAGCCCCAGCATTTT.

This clonotype was picked up many times. This chain connects TRBV6-2 or TRBV6-3 to TRBJ1-4; TRBD1 matches at 10 bases. The V segment lost 0 bases and the J segment 0 bases; nucleotides outside the gene matches: 13. The germline V gene has CDR1 MNHEY and CDR2 SVGEGT. The CDR3 is 21 amino acids. This CDR3 is CASSYSPGTGASYATNEKLFF. In DNA form, the CDR3 reads TGTGCCAGCAGTTACTCTCCGGGGACAGGGGCTTCCTACGCAACTAATGAAAAACTGTTTTTT.

In this sample, this clonotype turned up many times. The chain carries TRBV6-2 or TRBV6-3 and TRBJ2-1; 9 bases are shared with TRBD2. V was pared by 5 bases and J by 7 bases, with 9 bases of the junction left unmatched. In germline, CDR1 is MNHEY, CDR2 SVGEGT. The length of the CDR3 is 15 residues. The CDR3 region has the DNA TGTGCCAGCAGTAGACAGGCGGGAGGGAGGAATGAGCAGTTCTTC. Its translation is CASSRQAGGRNEQFF.

The chain is built from TRBV28 and TRBJ2-2, with D perhaps being TRBD1 or TRBD2 (5 bases each). Germline CDR1 is MDHEN and CDR2 is SYDVKM. This CDR3 has 16 residues. Trimming left V 1 base short and J 4 bases short, with 13 bases between. The CDR3 bases are TGTGCCAGCAGTTTATCTTCGAGGGACCTCACCGGGGAGCTGTTTTTT. Its protein is CASSLSSRDLTGELFF.

The chain is built from TRBV20-1 and TRBJ1-2, with D unclear. Germline V gene data show CDR1 as DFQATT and CDR2 as SNEGSKA (reference sequence). The CDR3 is 12 residues long. Trimming took off 3 bases at V and 2 bases at J, with 7 bases between the two ends. The chain's CDR3 is CSARPENYGYTF. CDR3 coding DNA: TGCAGTGCTAGGCCCGAAAACTATGGCTACACCTTC.